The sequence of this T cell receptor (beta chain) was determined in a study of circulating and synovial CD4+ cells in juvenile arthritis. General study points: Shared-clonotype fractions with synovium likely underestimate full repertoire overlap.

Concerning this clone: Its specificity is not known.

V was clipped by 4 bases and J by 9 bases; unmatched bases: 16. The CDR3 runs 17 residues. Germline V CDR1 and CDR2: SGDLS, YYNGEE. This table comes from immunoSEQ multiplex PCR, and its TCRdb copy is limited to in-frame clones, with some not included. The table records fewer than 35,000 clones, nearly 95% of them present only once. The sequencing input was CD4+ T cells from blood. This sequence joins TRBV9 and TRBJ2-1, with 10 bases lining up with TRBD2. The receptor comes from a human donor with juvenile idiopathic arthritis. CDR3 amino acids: CASSPAAISGRGGEQFF. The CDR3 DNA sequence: TGTGCCAGCAGCCCTGCCGCCATAAGCGGGAGGGGCGGTGAGCAGTTCTTC.